Below are 23 T cell receptor beta chains sequenced from a single sample in a study of T-cell memory formation after mild COVID-19. TCRdb passed the 5' RACE reads through MiXCR, listing each CDR3 protein once. The sample carries under 600,000 distinct CDR3 sequences, about a fifth recorded once. The source material was PBMCs or a T cell subset sorted from them (not recorded which). All receptors derive from an adult woman who had mild COVID-19 (a few samples of this study predate the infection). Cell type and time point are not known.

The chain recombines TRBV7-6 with TRBJ2-7, with D perhaps being TRBD1 or TRBD2 (5 bases each). The CDR3 is 13 amino acids. The germline V gene has CDR1 SGHVS and CDR2 FNYEAQ. The V and J ends lost 5 bases and 5 bases respectively, with 13 bases between them. The CDR3 is CASSRILGDEQYF. Written as DNA, the CDR3 is TGTGCCAGCAGCCGAATACTGGGGGACGAGCAGTACTTC.

This clonotype was observed a handful of times. The chain uses TRBV18 and TRBJ1-2; 9 bases are a match to TRBD1. The V segment lost 1 base and the J segment 8 bases; nucleotides outside the gene matches: 5. The CDR3 length is 14 residues. Germline CDR1 is KGHSH and CDR2 is LQKENI. CDR3 sequence (DNA): TGTGCCAGCTCACCACTACAGGGGGCAAAAGGCTACACCTTC. Translating it yields CASSPLQGAKGYTF.

The chain has TRBV7-2 and TRBJ1-2; 9 bases are shared with TRBD1. The length of the CDR3 is 14 residues. Unmatched junction bases numbered 5, after V lost 5 bases and J lost 4 bases. Germline lookup yields CDR1 SGHTA and CDR2 FQGNSA. Here the CDR3 reads CASSKDRGSYGYTF. The CDR3 nucleotides read TGTGCCAGCAGCAAGGACAGGGGTTCCTATGGCTACACCTTC.

This clonotype appeared a few times. J is TRBJ2-7 and V is TRBV4-3, with D maybe TRBD2 (5 bases). The CDR3 has 13 residues. Germline-derived CDR1 and CDR2 are LGHNA and YSLEER. V was cut by 4 bases and J by 6 bases, with 13 bases left in between. The CDR3 reads CASSPMLGGEQYF. The DNA for the CDR3 is TGCGCCAGCAGCCCAATGCTCGGAGGCGAGCAGTACTTC.

The chain carries TRBV7-3 and TRBJ2-1; 7 bases are shared with TRBD2. V lost 4 bases, J lost 10 bases, and 10 bases stayed unmatched. CDR3 length: 14 residues. Looked up from germline, CDR1 is SGHTA and CDR2 is FQGTGA. CDR3 region: CASSSGGWEREQFF. The CDR3 coding sequence is TGTGCCAGCAGCTCCGGGGGGTGGGAGAGGGAGCAGTTCTTC.

This clonotype was detected a few times. The chain links TRBV12-3 or TRBV12-4 to TRBJ2-2; 12 bases agree with TRBD2. V lost 6 bases to trimming and J lost 8 bases; unmatched junction nucleotides: 7. The CDR3 has 15 amino acids. In DNA form, the CDR3 reads TGTGCCAGCAGCCCTAGCGGGGGGGCTGTAGGGGAGCTGTTTTTT. It encodes CASSPSGGAVGELFF.

The rearrangement links TRBV2 to TRBJ2-5; D call uncertain. V lost 11 bases, J lost 0 bases, and 16 bases lay in between. This CDR3 contains 14 residues. From germline, CDR1 is SNHLY and CDR2 FYNNEI. This CDR3 is CASRGHYNQETQYF. Here the CDR3 DNA reads TGTGCCTCCCGCGGTCACTACAACCAAGAGACCCAGTACTTC.

The chain recombines TRBV24-1 with TRBJ2-3; TRBD2 aligns across 7 bases. There are 17 residues in the CDR3. CDR1 KGHDR and CDR2 SFDVKD come from the germline V gene. With 1 base clipped from V and 6 bases from J, the junction kept 12 bases outside the gene matches. The CDR3 sequence is CATSDLGGEGPADTQYF. The CDR3 nucleotides read TGTGCCACCAGTGATTTAGGCGGGGAGGGCCCGGCGGATACGCAGTATTTT.

This clonotype occurred a few times. The rearrangement uses TRBV24-1 and TRBJ2-7, with D possibly TRBD1 on 5 matching bases. The germline CDR1 and CDR2 sequences are KGHDR and SFDVKD. The germline V and J ends were trimmed by 3 bases and 4 bases, with 15 bases remaining between them. The CDR3 is 15 residues long. The CDR3 DNA reads as TGTGCCACCAGTGATGGGGCTGTGGATGGATACGAGCAGTACTTC. This encodes CATSDGAVDGYEQYF.

This clonotype was found a few times. V is TRBV13 and J is TRBJ1-1, with D maybe TRBD1 (6 bases). Looked up from germline, CDR1 is PRHDT and CDR2 is FYEKMQ (reference sequence). The CDR3 has 16 residues. The V end lost 4 bases, the J end lost 4 bases, and 19 bases lay between the germline ends. The CDR3 loop is CASSSEDSTPTTEAFF. For the CDR3, the DNA is TGTGCCAGCAGCTCAGAGGACAGTACTCCAACCACTGAAGCTTTCTTT.

Details on this clonotype: A read error is possible here, since a much larger clone lies one base away. The CDR3 spells CASGSGTSTDTQYF. The CDR3 region has the DNA TGTGCCAGCGGCTCCGGGACTAGCACAGATACGCAGTATTTT. The rearrangement links TRBV6-4 to TRBJ2-3; possible D gene TRBD2, 6 bases. From germline, CDR1 is MRHNA and CDR2 SNTAGT. Trimming took 8 bases from V and 0 from J, leaving 12 bases between them. The CDR3 covers 14 residues.

V gene TRBV30 combines with J gene TRBJ2-7, with D perhaps given as TRBD1 or TRBD2 (5 bases each). Per germline, CDR1 GTSNPN and CDR2 SVGIG (reference sequence). The V and J ends lost 2 bases and 9 bases respectively, with 11 bases between them. CDR3 length: 11 amino acids. CDR3 region: CAWSHPGPQYF. CDR3 nucleotide sequence: TGTGCCTGGAGTCACCCGGGACCGCAGTACTTC.

This clonotype has just a few counts. The genes are TRBV5-1 and TRBJ1-4; no firm D call. From germline, CDR1 is SGHRS and CDR2 YFSETQ. The V end was cut by 0 bases, the J end by 0 bases, with 12 bases between. The CDR3 is 17 residues long. CDR3 sequence reads: CASSLVGSPATNEKLFF. CDR3 bases: TGCGCCAGCAGCTTGGTCGGCAGCCCTGCAACTAATGAAAAACTGTTTTTT.

The chain couples TRBV10-3 to TRBJ2-6; D is ambiguous. The V and J ends lost 7 bases and 1 base respectively, with 14 bases between them. The CDR3 has 16 amino acids. Germline loops: CDR1 ENHRY, CDR2 SYGVKD. CDR3 sequence (DNA): TGTGCCATCAAAGGACCGTTGACTTCTGGGGCCAACGTCCTGACTTTC. Protein sequence: CAIKGPLTSGANVLTF.

The table lists this clonotype with a few counts. This chain joins TRBV12-3 or TRBV12-4 and TRBJ1-1; no clear D. The CDR3 is 13 residues long. Trimming removed 3 bases at V and 6 bases at J, with 11 bases between. The CDR3 reads CASSFGERAEAFF. The CDR3 nucleotides read TGTGCCAGCAGTTTCGGAGAGCGAGCTGAAGCTTTCTTT.

The chain has TRBV5-4 and TRBJ2-2; 12 nucleotides line up with TRBD2. V lost 3 bases, J lost 3 bases, and 6 bases stayed unmatched. Germline assignment: CDR1 SGHNT and CDR2 YYREEE (reference sequence). This CDR3 has 17 residues. This CDR3 is CASSSGLAGIYTGELFF. DNA of the CDR3: TGTGCCAGCAGCTCGGGACTAGCGGGTATCTACACCGGGGAGCTGTTTTTT.

At least ten counts were recorded for this clonotype. Written as DNA, the CDR3 is TGCGCCAGCAGCTTGAGACAGGGGTACGAGCAGTACTTC. It encodes CASSLRQGYEQYF. The chain couples TRBV5-1 to TRBJ2-7; TRBD1 matches at 8 bases. V lost 1 base to trimming and J lost 4 bases; unmatched junction nucleotides: 1. CDR1 and CDR2 from the germline V gene are SGHRS and YFSETQ. The length of the CDR3 is 13 residues.

This clonotype has more than one count but fewer than ten. This chain joins TRBV3-1 and TRBJ2-4, with no clear D. Looked up from germline, CDR1 is LGHDT and CDR2 is YNNKEL (reference sequence). Trimming removed 0 bases at V and 8 bases at J, with 2 bases between. This CDR3 has 11 amino acids. The CDR3 is CASSQEHIQYF. The CDR3 DNA reads TGTGCCAGCAGCCAAGAGCACATTCAGTACTTC.

This clonotype was observed a handful of times. The chain employs TRBV27 and TRBJ2-7, with TRBD1 matching over 7 bases. V dropped 5 bases and J dropped 1; count of bases not matched to a gene: 5. The CDR3 covers 14 residues. The germline CDR1 and CDR2 sequences are MNHEY and SMNVEV (reference sequence). The CDR3 loop reads CASSRTGKSYEQYF. The CDR3 DNA is TGTGCCAGCAGTCGGACAGGAAAATCCTACGAGCAGTACTTC.

The chain recombines TRBV7-2 with TRBJ2-7, with TRBD2 matching over 9 bases. Germline V gene data show CDR1 as SGHTA and CDR2 as FQGNSA. CDR3 length: 18 amino acids. After removal of 1 base from V and 1 base from J, the junction contained 11 bases not matched to a gene. As DNA, the CDR3 is TGTGCCAGCAGCTTAGTACCCAGCGGGGGGACCGTTTCCTACGAGCAGTACTTC. Amino acid sequence: CASSLVPSGGTVSYEQYF.

This clonotype was found a few times. The CDR3: CASRPEGGRSNQPQHF. The CDR3 coding sequence is TGTGCCAGTAGACCCGAGGGAGGTCGGAGCAATCAGCCCCAGCATTTT. This rearrangement joins TRBV19 to TRBJ1-5; D is undetermined. Germline V lookup: CDR1 LNHDA, CDR2 SQIVND (reference sequence). The CDR3 consists of 16 residues. V lost 6 bases, J lost 1 base, and 16 bases lay in between.

Only a few counts were recorded for this clonotype. The chain recombines TRBV18 with TRBJ2-3, with 7 bases aligning to TRBD1. Unmatched junction bases numbered 3, after V lost 5 bases and J lost 4 bases. The length of the CDR3 is 13 residues. Germline assignment: CDR1 KGHSH and CDR2 LQKENI. The CDR3 spells CASSGDRADTQYF. CDR3 DNA: TGTGCCAGCTCAGGGGACAGAGCAGATACGCAGTATTTT.

This clonotype was seen a handful of times. J is TRBJ2-7 and V is TRBV12-3 or TRBV12-4; TRBD2 is a possible D gene (6 bases). Trimming removed 3 bases from V and 5 bases from J, with 14 bases in between. The CDR3 has 14 amino acids. The CDR3: CASSFGTWGDEQYF. The CDR3 DNA is TGTGCCAGCAGTTTCGGGACTTGGGGGGACGAGCAGTACTTC.